This record looks at one T cell receptor (beta chain) sequence and its context. This record comes from a study of blood T cell repertoires in COVID-19. Whole-study context: Specimens from acute and convalescent COVID-19 originated in the United States, Italy and Spain.

As originally analysed: Nucleated cell counts were estimated from reference gene primer amplification. Profiled with immunoSEQ multiplex PCR; TCRdb holds only in-frame clones, not every one. For V, J and clone size, that table is used; D and trimming come from the DNA. The table shows 300,000 to 400,000 clones, with around 86% occurring only once. The CDR3 has 13 amino acids. The V and J ends lost 6 bases and 5 bases, in that order; junction bases with no gene match: 7. In germline, CDR1 is MNHEY, CDR2 SMNVEV (reference sequence). The sequenced material came from PBMCs or T cells enriched from blood (not recorded which). The chain links TRBV27 to TRBJ2-7; 7 bases are shared with TRBD1. This clonotype was sampled from a middle-aged woman with acute COVID-19. CDR3 region: CASRPLGGNEQYF. Written as DNA, the CDR3 is TGTGCCAGCAGACCATTAGGGGGCAACGAGCAGTACTTC.